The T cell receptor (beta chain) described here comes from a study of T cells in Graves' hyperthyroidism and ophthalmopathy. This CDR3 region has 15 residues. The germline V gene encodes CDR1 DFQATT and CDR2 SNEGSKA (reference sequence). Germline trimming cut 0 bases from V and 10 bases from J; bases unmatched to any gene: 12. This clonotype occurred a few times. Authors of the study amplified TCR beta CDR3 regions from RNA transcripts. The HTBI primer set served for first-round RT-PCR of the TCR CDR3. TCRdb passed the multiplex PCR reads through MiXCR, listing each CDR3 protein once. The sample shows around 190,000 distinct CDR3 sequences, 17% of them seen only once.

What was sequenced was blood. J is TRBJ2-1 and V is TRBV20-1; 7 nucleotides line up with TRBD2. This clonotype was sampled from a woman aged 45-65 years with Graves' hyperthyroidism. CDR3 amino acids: CSARDGGSPGEEQFF. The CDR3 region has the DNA TGCAGTGCTAGAGATGGCGGGAGCCCCGGGGAAGAGCAGTTCTTC.